A selection of T cell receptor beta chains follows, all from one sample in a study of human thymus T cells. Sequencing used immunoSEQ multiplex PCR; TCRdb keeps in-frame clones, though not all of them. The sample lists about 120,000 clones, 90% to 95% seen once, with under 0.025% in the top ten. The specimen was thymus tissue. The receptor source for this set is a boy under two years old with a congenital heart defect but otherwise immunologically healthy. Each CDR3 is given with its conserved first and last residue. A D gene is named only where the DNA matches it firmly. Clone sizes are given selectively: once, few, many, or a class where the clone is expanded.

TRBJ2-7	TRBV28	NA	14	NA	CASNIGTVGNEQYF	TGTGCCAGCAACATTGGCACGGTCGGCAACGAGCAGTACTTC
TRBJ2-2	TRBV9	NA	17	NA	CASSALGRVKNTGELFF	TGTGCCAGCAGCGCCCTAGGCAGGGTGAAGAACACCGGGGAGCTGTTTTTT
TRBJ2-5	TRBV30	TRBD1	16	NA	CAWSSTGTGGGETQYF	TGTGCCTGGAGTTCAACCGGGACAGGGGGCGGGGAGACCCAGTACTTC
TRBJ2-1	TRBV7-2	TRBD2	19	NA	CASSFKTIAGGHLGNEQFF	TGTGCCAGCAGCTTCAAGACCATAGCGGGGGGGCACCTGGGCAATGAGCAGTTCTTC
TRBJ1-6	TRBV5-1	NA	15	NA	CASSLGTRMNSPLHF	TGCGCCAGCAGCTTGGGGACACGGATGAATTCACCCCTCCACTTT
TRBJ2-7	TRBV7-2	NA	12	NA	CASSSGPLEQYF	TGTGCCAGCAGCTCCGGGCCCCTTGAGCAGTACTTC
TRBJ2-7	TRBV28	TRBD1	14	NA	CASIRQGKLYEQYF	TGTGCCAGCATCCGACAGGGAAAGCTCTACGAGCAGTACTTC
TRBJ1-6	TRBV30	NA	16	NA	CAWSVQDRHYNSPLHF	TGTGCCTGGAGTGTACAGGACAGACATTATAATTCACCCCTCCACTTT
TRBJ1-1	TRBV28	NA	14	NA	CASSSETGNTEAFF	TGTGCCAGCAGTTCGGAGACAGGGAACACTGAAGCTTTCTTT
TRBJ2-5	TRBV5-1	NA	12	once	CASSLTKETQYF	TGCGCCAGCAGCTTGACCAAAGAGACCCAGTACTTC
TRBJ1-2	TRBV28	TRBD1	16	NA	CASSHHTGGGFYGYTF	TGTGCCAGCAGCCATCATACAGGGGGCGGATTCTATGGCTACACCTTC
TRBJ1-2	TRBV5-6	NA	13	NA	CASSSSTQDGYTF	TGTGCCAGCAGCTCCTCGACCCAGGATGGCTACACCTTC
TRBJ1-6	TRBV25-1	NA	14	NA	CASSEFRENSPLHF	TGTGCCAGCAGTGAATTTAGGGAAAATTCACCCCTCCACTTT
TRBJ2-7	TRBV2	NA	12	NA	CAKEASVGEQYF	TGTGCTAAAGAGGCCTCGGTGGGCGAGCAGTACTTC
TRBJ1-5	TRBV6-1	NA	17	NA	CASSERGLRRGNQPQHF	TGTGCCAGCAGTGAAAGAGGGCTTCGAAGAGGCAATCAGCCCCAGCATTTT
TRBJ2-6	TRBV10-3	NA	19	NA	CAISESNVKPSWGANVLTF	TGTGCCATCAGTGAGTCGAACGTAAAACCCAGTTGGGGGGCCAACGTCCTGACTTTC
TRBJ1-2	TRBV5-6	TRBD1	13	NA	CASSLRRGHGYTF	TGTGCCAGCAGCTTGAGGAGGGGGCATGGCTACACCTTC
TRBJ1-1	TRBV29-1	NA	12	NA	CSVQNLNTEAFF	TGCAGCGTCCAAAACCTTAACACTGAAGCTTTCTTT
TRBJ2-3	TRBV14	NA	16	NA	CASSQDESSSTDTQYF	TGTGCCAGCAGCCAAGATGAGAGTTCTAGCACAGATACGCAGTATTTT
TRBJ1-1	TRBV28	NA	19	NA	CASSLFESGLGVANTEAFF	TGTGCCAGCAGTTTATTTGAGTCTGGGCTGGGGGTTGCGAACACTGAAGCTTTCTTT
TRBJ2-1	TRBV12-5	NA	15	once	CASGKQGPSYNEQFF	TGTGCTAGTGGCAAACAGGGCCCCTCCTACAATGAGCAGTTCTTC
TRBJ1-6	TRBV7-9	NA	12	NA	CASSLWGSPLHF	TGTGCCAGCAGCTTATGGGGTTCACCCCTCCACTTT
TRBJ2-1	TRBV29-1	NA	18	once	CSVQAIRGVAPELDEQFF	TGCAGCGTCCAAGCGATAAGAGGCGTAGCCCCGGAATTGGATGAGCAGTTCTTC
TRBJ2-3	TRBV7-9	NA	18	NA	CASSLGGVAGPITDTQYF	TGTGCCAGCAGCTTAGGGGGGGTTGCCGGGCCTATCACAGATACGCAGTATTTT
TRBJ1-2	TRBV28	NA	13	NA	CASSPLLQGLETF	TGTGCCAGCAGCCCCCTCTTACAGGGATTGGAAACCTTC
TRBJ2-5	TRBV14	NA	12	once	CASSRKRETQYF	TGTGCCAGCAGCCGAAAAAGGGAGACCCAGTACTTC
TRBJ1-2	TRBV5-6	NA	12	NA	CASSLVRGGYTF	TGTGCCAGCAGCTTGGTTCGAGGGGGCTACACCTTC
TRBJ2-7	TRBV18	TRBD1	12	NA	CASSPDRGGQYF	TGTGCCAGCTCACCGGACAGGGGGGGGCAGTACTTC
TRBJ2-1	TRBV7-9	NA	14	once	CASQGPSSYNEQFF	TGTGCCAGCCAGGGGCCTAGCTCCTACAATGAGCAGTTCTTC
TRBJ1-1	TRBV2	TRBD1	15	NA	CASTDRAGMNTEAFF	TGTGCCAGCACAGACAGGGCGGGGATGAACACTGAAGCTTTCTTT
TRBJ2-7	TRBV7-8	NA	15	NA	CASSLRPGISYEQYF	TGTGCCAGCAGCTTACGACCGGGAATCTCCTACGAGCAGTACTTC
TRBJ1-2	TRBV15	NA	15	NA	CATSFFGLSNYGYTF	TGTGCCACCAGCTTTTTTGGCCTATCTAACTATGGCTACACCTTC
TRBJ1-1	TRBV9	NA	12	NA	CASGGENTEAFF	TGTGCCAGCGGGGGTGAGAACACTGAAGCTTTCTTT
TRBJ2-2	TRBV27	NA	14	NA	CASSVAFGTGELFF	TGTGCCAGCAGTGTAGCCTTTGGGACCGGGGAGCTGTTTTTT
TRBJ1-6	TRBV19	TRBD1	14	NA	CASSPDRAGSPLHF	TGTGCCAGTAGTCCCGACAGGGCGGGTTCACCCCTCCACTTT
TRBJ2-3	TRBV4-1	TRBD2	17	NA	CASSQDPSGGATDTQYF	TGCGCCAGCAGCCAAGATCCTAGCGGGGGGGCCACAGATACGCAGTATTTT
TRBJ1-3	TRBV6-5	NA	13	NA	CASSGGEGNTIYF	TGTGCCAGCAGTGGAGGAGAGGGAAACACCATATATTTT
TRBJ1-3	TRBV19	NA	14	NA	CASTRKSSGNTIYF	TGTGCCAGTACACGGAAGAGCTCTGGAAACACCATATATTTT
TRBJ1-6	TRBV5-1	TRBD1	15	NA	CASSTPSGGGSPLHF	TGTGCCAGCAGCACCCCATCAGGGGGGGGTTCACCCCTCCACTTT
TRBJ1-2	TRBV2	NA	13	NA	CATMRTDNYGYTF	TGTGCCACTATGCGGACAGATAACTATGGCTACACCTTC
TRBJ1-2	TRBV19	TRBD1	15	once	CASQDREVPNYGYTF	TGTGCCAGTCAGGACAGGGAAGTGCCTAACTATGGCTACACCTTC
TRBJ2-5	TRBV2	NA	14	NA	CASSEEGLQETQYF	TGTGCCAGCAGTGAAGAAGGTTTGCAAGAGACCCAGTACTTC
TRBJ2-3	TRBV7-2	TRBD2	14	NA	CASSPGLAGDTQYF	TGTGCCAGCAGCCCGGGACTAGCGGGGGATACGCAGTATTTT
TRBJ2-3	TRBV4-3	TRBD2	21	once	CASSQDRQRGNQVKGTDTQYF	TGCGCCAGCAGCCAAGATCGACAGCGGGGGAACCAAGTAAAAGGCACAGATACGCAGTATTTT
TRBJ2-7	TRBV7-2	TRBD2	15	NA	CASSPRTSGGYEQYF	TGTGCCAGCAGCCCACGGACTAGCGGGGGATACGAGCAGTACTTC
TRBJ2-5	TRBV4-3	TRBD2	16	NA	CASSQGNSGGRETQYF	TGCGCCAGCAGCCAAGGAAATAGCGGGGGCAGGGAGACCCAGTACTTC
TRBJ2-1	TRBV4-2	NA	16	few	CASSQDVGGPYNEQFF	TGTGCCAGCAGCCAAGATGTCGGGGGGCCTTACAATGAGCAGTTCTTC
TRBJ2-7	TRBV11-3	NA	16	NA	CASSLAHLPSSYEQYF	TGTGCCAGCAGCTTAGCACACCTGCCGTCTTCCTACGAGCAGTACTTC
TRBJ2-7	TRBV5-1	NA	12	NA	CASRLESYEQYF	TGCGCCAGCCGGCTAGAGAGCTACGAGCAGTACTTC
TRBJ2-3	TRBV7-9	TRBD2	17	NA	CASSLDRTSGIGDTQYF	TGTGCCAGCAGCTTAGATAGGACTAGCGGGATCGGAGATACGCAGTATTTT
TRBJ2-3	TRBV7-2	NA	17	NA	CASSPLGRDDNTDTQYF	TGTGCCAGCAGCCCCCTCGGGCGAGACGACAACACAGATACGCAGTATTTT